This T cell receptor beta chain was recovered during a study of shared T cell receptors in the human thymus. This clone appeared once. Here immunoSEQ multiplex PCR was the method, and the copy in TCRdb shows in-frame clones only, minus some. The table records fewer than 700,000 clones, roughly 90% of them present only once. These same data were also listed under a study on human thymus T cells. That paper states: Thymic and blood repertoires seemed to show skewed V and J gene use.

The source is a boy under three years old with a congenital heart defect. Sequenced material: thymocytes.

The CDR3 region is CASSIDPGQSNEQFF. CDR3 nucleotides: TGTGCCAGTAGTATAGATCCGGGACAGTCCAATGAGCAGTTCTTC. The chain combines TRBV19 with TRBJ2-1; 7 bases map to TRBD1. Losses at the gene ends were 0 bases for V and 6 bases for J; bases not matched to a gene: 5. The CDR3 loop spans 15 amino acids. Looked up from germline, CDR1 is LNHDA and CDR2 is SQIVND (reference sequence). Drawing the rest from reference TRBV19 and TRBJ2-1, the complete variable domain is DGGITQSPKYLFRKEGQNVTLSCEQNLNHDAMYWYRQDPGQGLRLIYYSQIVNDFQKGDIAEGYSVSREKKESFPLTVTSAQKNPTAFYLCASSIDPGQSNEQFFGPGTRLTVL.